The 8 T cell receptor beta chains reported below all come from one sample, sequenced in a study of cytomegalovirus exposure and HLA in healthy donors. 60 Vbeta and 13 Jbeta primers were used in PCR. Profiled with immunoSEQ multiplex PCR; TCRdb holds only in-frame clones, not every one. The sample consists of about 120,000 clones, about three quarters of them appearing once. Sample: PBMCs. The receptors were sampled from a woman aged 25 to 45 in good health and CMV-seropositive.

For the CDR3, the DNA is TGTGCCAGCAGCACCCCCGCGTCAGGCTACCAAGAGACCCAGTACTTC. Protein: CASSTPASGYQETQYF. The chain has TRBV7-9 and TRBJ2-5; no clear D gene. Germline CDR1 reads SEHNR; CDR2 reads FQNEAQ (reference sequence). Trimming left V 5 bases short and J 0 bases short, with 16 bases between. The CDR3 contains 16 residues.

The chain joins TRBV2 to TRBJ1-2; 7 nucleotides line up with TRBD1. Germline CDR1 and CDR2: SNHLY and FYNNEI. This CDR3 comprises 14 residues. J lost 2 bases, V lost 6 bases, and 6 bases had no gene match. The CDR3 region is CASRDTGANYGYTF. In DNA form, the CDR3 reads TGTGCCAGCAGGGACACAGGGGCCAACTATGGCTACACCTTC.

The J gene is TRBJ1-5, the V gene TRBV18; weak D call: TRBD1 (6 bases). The V gene lost 1 base and the J gene lost 5 bases, with 9 bases spanning the gap. CDR3 length: 14 amino acids. Germline CDR1 is KGHSH and CDR2 is LQKENI. CDR3 residues: CASSPQTGDQPQHF. The CDR3 DNA sequence: TGTGCCAGCTCACCACAGACAGGTGATCAGCCCCAGCATTTT.

This sequence joins TRBV13 and TRBJ2-7; 7 nucleotides match TRBD2. The germline V gene has CDR1 PRHDT and CDR2 FYEKMQ (reference sequence). This CDR3 region has 16 residues. The trim removed 5 bases at V and 5 bases at J, leaving 15 bases unmatched. This CDR3 reads CASSPYRAGFGNEQYF. The CDR3, as DNA: TGTGCCAGCAGCCCCTACCGAGCGGGGTTTGGCAACGAGCAGTACTTC.

The J gene is TRBJ1-2, the V gene TRBV7-9; the D gene is possibly TRBD1 (5 bases). Trimming removed 5 bases from V and 3 bases from J, with 10 bases in between. CDR1 and CDR2 from the germline V gene are SEHNR and FQNEAQ (reference sequence). This CDR3 comprises 13 residues. The CDR3 sequence: CASSGDSDYGYTF. The CDR3 nucleotides read TGTGCCAGCAGCGGTGACAGTGACTATGGCTACACCTTC. Full variable domain (outside the CDR3, taken from reference TRBV7-9 and TRBJ1-2): DTGVSQNPRHKITKRGQNVTFRCDPISEHNRLYWYRQTLGQGPEFLTYFQNEAQLEKSRLLSDRFSAERPKGSFSTLEIQRTEQGDSAMYLCASSGDSDYGYTFGSGTRLTVV.

V and J are TRBV7-9 and TRBJ2-3; D not resolved. The CDR3 extends over 13 amino acids. Trimming stripped 1 base from V and 2 bases from J, with 4 bases between. Germline V CDR1 and CDR2: SEHNR, FQNEAQ (reference sequence). DNA of the CDR3: TGTGCCAGCAGCTTAGGGCCCACAGATACGCAGTATTTT. Amino acids: CASSLGPTDTQYF.

This clone appeared a single time. This chain links TRBV5-1 with TRBJ1-6; 8 nucleotides match TRBD1. The V segment lost 4 bases and the J segment 8 bases; nucleotides outside the gene matches: 8. CDR3 length equals 15 residues. The V gene's germline CDR1 is SGHRS and CDR2 YFSETQ. The CDR3 sequence is CASSRRQGRDSPLHF. The CDR3 DNA sequence: TGCGCCAGCAGCCGACGACAGGGGAGGGATTCACCCCTCCACTTT.

The V gene is TRBV27, the J gene TRBJ2-7, with D possibly TRBD2 on 5 matching bases. The CDR3 is 16 amino acids. The germline CDR1 and CDR2 sequences are MNHEY and SMNVEV (reference sequence). The V and J ends lost 0 bases and 0 bases respectively, with 12 bases between them. The CDR3 region has the DNA TGTGCCAGCAGTTTATCGTCTAGCCATAGCTCCTACGAGCAGTACTTC. Its protein product is CASSLSSSHSSYEQYF.